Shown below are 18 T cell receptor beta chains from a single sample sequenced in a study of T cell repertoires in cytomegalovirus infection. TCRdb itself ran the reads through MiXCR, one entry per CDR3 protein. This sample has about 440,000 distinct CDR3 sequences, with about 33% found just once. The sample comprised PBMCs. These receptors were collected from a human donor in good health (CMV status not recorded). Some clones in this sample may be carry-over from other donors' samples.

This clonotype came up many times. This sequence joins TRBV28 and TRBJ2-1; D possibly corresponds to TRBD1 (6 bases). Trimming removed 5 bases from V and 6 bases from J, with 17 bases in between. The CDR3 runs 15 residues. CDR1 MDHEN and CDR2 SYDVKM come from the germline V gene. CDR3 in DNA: TGTGCCAGCAGTCCCACAAAAACAGGGTCCAATGAGCAGTTCTTC. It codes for CASSPTKTGSNEQFF.

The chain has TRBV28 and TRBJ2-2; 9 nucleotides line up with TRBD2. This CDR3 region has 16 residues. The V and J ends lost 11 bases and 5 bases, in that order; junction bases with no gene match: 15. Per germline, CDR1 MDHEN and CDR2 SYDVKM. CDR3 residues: CALSSSGAQVTGELFF. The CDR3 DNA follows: TGTGCCCTCAGTTCTAGCGGGGCACAGGTAACCGGGGAGCTGTTTTTT.

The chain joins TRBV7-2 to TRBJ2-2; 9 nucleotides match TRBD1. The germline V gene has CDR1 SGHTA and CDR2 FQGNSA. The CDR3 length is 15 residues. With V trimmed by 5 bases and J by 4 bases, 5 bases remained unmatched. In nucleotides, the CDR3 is TGTGCCAGCAGCACGGGACAGGGTACCACCGGGGAGCTGTTTTTT. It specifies CASSTGQGTTGELFF.

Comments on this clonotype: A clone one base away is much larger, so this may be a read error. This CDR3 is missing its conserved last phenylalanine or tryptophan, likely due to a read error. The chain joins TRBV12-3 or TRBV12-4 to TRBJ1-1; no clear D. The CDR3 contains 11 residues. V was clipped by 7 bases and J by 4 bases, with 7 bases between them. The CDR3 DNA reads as TGTGCCAGCACCAAAGCCACTGAAGCTTTCATT. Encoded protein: CASTKATEAFI.

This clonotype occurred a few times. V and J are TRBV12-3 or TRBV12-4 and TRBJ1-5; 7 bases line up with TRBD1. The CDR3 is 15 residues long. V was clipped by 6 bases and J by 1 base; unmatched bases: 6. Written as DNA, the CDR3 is TGTGCCAGCAGCCCCGCAGGGGGAAGCAATCAGCCCCAGCATTTT. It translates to CASSPAGGSNQPQHF.

The CDR3 here is CASSPRGTGSRSSGAPVLTF. The DNA for the CDR3 is TGTGCCAGCAGCCCTAGGGGGACAGGGAGTCGAAGCTCTGGGGCCCCCGTCCTGACTTTC. The V and J genes are TRBV7-2 and TRBJ2-6, with 9 bases matching TRBD1. The CDR3 consists of 20 residues. CDR1 and CDR2 (germline): SGHTA, FQGNSA. The J segment lost 12 bases and the V segment lost 5 bases, leaving 26 bases of the junction unmatched.

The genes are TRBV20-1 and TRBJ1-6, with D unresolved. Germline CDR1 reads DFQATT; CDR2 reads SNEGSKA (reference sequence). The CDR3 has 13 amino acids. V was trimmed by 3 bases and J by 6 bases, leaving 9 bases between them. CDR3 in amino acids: CSASIQSNSPLHF. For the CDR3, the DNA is TGCAGTGCTAGTATTCAGAGTAATTCACCCCTCCACTTT.

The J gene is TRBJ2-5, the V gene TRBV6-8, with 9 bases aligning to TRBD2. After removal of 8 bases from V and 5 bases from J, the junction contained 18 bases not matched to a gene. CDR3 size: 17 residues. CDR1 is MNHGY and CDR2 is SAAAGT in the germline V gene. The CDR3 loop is CASGRETSGWSGETQYF. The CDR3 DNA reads TGTGCCAGCGGGCGGGAGACTAGCGGTTGGTCGGGCGAGACCCAGTACTTC.

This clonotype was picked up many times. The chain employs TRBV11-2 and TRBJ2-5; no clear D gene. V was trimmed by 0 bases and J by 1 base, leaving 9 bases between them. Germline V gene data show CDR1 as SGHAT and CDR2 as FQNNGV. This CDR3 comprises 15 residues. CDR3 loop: CASSLEWVSQETQYF. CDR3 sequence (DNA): TGTGCCAGCAGCTTAGAGTGGGTGAGCCAAGAGACCCAGTACTTC.

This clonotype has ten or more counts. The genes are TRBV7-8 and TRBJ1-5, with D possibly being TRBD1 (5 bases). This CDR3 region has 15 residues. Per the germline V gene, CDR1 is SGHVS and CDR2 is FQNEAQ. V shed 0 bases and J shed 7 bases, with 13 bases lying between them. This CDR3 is CASSLAAQDDQPQHF. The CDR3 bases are TGTGCCAGCAGCTTAGCGGCACAGGACGACCAGCCCCAGCATTTT.

CDR3 region: CASSRKTDPTLELFF. In DNA, the CDR3 is TGTGCCAGCAGCCGTAAGACGGATCCCACTCTAGAGCTGTTTTTT. The gene calls are TRBV7-2 and TRBJ2-2; no definite D call. Germline lookup yields CDR1 SGHTA and CDR2 FQGNSA. This CDR3 contains 15 residues. Trimming pared 5 bases from V and 11 bases from J, leaving 21 bases between.

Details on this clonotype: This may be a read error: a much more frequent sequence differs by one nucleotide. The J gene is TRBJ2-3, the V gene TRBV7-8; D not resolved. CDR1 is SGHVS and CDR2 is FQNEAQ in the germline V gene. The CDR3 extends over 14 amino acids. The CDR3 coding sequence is TGTGCCAGCGGCTTAGTGTCAAGCACAGATACGCAGTATTTT. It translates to CASGLVSSTDTQYF. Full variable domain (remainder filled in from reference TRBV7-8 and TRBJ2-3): GAGVSQSPRYKVAKRGQDVALRCDPISGHVSLFWYQQALGQGPEFLTYFQNEAQLDKSGLPSDRFFAERPEGSVSTLKIQRTQQEDSAVYLCASGLVSSTDTQYFGPGTRLTVL.

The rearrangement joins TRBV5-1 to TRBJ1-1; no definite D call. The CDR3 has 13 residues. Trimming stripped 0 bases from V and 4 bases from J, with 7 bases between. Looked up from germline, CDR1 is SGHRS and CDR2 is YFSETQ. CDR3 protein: CASSLVLGTEAFF. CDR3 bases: TGCGCCAGCAGCTTGGTTTTGGGCACTGAAGCTTTCTTT.

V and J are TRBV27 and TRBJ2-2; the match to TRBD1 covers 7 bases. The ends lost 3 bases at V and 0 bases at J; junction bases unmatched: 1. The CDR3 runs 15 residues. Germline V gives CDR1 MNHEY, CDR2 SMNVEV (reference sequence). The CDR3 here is CASSFRGSNTGELFF. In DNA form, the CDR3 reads TGTGCCAGCAGTTTCAGGGGGTCGAACACCGGGGAGCTGTTTTTT.

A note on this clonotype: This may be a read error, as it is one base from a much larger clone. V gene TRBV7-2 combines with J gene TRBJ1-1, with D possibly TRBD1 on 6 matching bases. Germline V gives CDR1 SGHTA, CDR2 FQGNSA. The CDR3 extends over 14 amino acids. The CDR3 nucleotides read TGTGCCAGCAGCTTAGCGGGGGGGGACACTGGAGCTTTCTTT. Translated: CASSLAGGDTGAFF.

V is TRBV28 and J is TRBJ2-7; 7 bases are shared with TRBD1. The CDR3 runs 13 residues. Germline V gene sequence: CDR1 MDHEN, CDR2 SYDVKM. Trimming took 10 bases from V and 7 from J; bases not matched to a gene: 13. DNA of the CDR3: TGTGCCACCTCCATGGGACAGCCTGGAGAGCAGTACTTC. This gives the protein CATSMGQPGEQYF.

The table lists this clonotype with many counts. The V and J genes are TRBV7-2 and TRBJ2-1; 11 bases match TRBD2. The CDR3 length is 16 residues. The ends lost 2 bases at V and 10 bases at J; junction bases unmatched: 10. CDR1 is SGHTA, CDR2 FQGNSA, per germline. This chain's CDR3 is CASSLQMSLAGGEQFF. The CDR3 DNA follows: TGTGCCAGCAGCTTACAAATGTCGCTAGCGGGGGGCGAGCAGTTCTTC.

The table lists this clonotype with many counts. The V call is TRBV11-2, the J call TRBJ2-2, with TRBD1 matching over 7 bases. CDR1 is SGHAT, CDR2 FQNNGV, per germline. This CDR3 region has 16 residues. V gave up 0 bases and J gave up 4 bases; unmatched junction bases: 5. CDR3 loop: CASSLEGGYLTGELFF. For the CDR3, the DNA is TGTGCCAGCAGCTTAGAAGGGGGCTATCTCACCGGGGAGCTGTTTTTT.